A single sample gave rise to the 25 T cell receptor beta chains below, sequenced in a study of cytomegalovirus exposure and HLA in healthy donors. Vbeta (60) and Jbeta (13) primers were used in the PCR. TCRdb's copy holds only in-frame clones and misses some; the assay was immunoSEQ multiplex PCR. The sample yields some 150,000 clones, around 77% seen once. The specimen sequenced was PBMCs. The receptors shown here come from a man aged 60-69 years in good health and CMV-seronegative.

This sequence joins TRBV18 and TRBJ1-4; D is undetermined. CDR3 length: 14 amino acids. Germline V lookup: CDR1 KGHSH, CDR2 LQKENI. The germline V and J ends were trimmed by 3 bases and 8 bases, with 13 bases remaining between them. The CDR3 nucleotides are TGTGCCAGCTCACCCCAGGTCTCCCCCGAAAAACTGTTTTTT. This translates into CASSPQVSPEKLFF.

The rearrangement joins TRBV19 to TRBJ1-2; D possibly corresponds to TRBD1 (6 bases). The CDR3 is 15 residues long. Trimming shortened V by 4 bases and J by 7 bases, and 19 bases separated the two germline ends. Germline V gene sequence: CDR1 LNHDA, CDR2 SQIVND (reference sequence). The CDR3 sequence is CASSTRGVGAGGYTF. The CDR3 DNA follows: TGTGCCAGTAGTACCCGTGGCGTGGGGGCTGGTGGCTACACCTTC.

The V and J genes are TRBV7-2 and TRBJ1-6, with D perhaps TRBD1 (6 bases). This CDR3 is 14 amino acids long. With 5 bases removed from V and 8 bases from J, the gap between germline ends came to 13 bases. CDR1 is SGHTA, CDR2 FQGNSA, per germline. The CDR3 loop reads CASSPRAGDSPLHF. The CDR3 DNA follows: TGTGCCAGCAGCCCACGGGCAGGGGATTCACCCCTCCACTTT.

The genes are TRBV9 and TRBJ2-6; D not resolved. From germline, CDR1 is SGDLS and CDR2 YYNGEE. V was shortened by 0 bases and J by 2 bases, with 6 bases between the two germline ends. The CDR3 loop spans 15 amino acids. In DNA form, the CDR3 reads TGTGCCAGCAGCGTAGAATCTACTGGGGCCAACGTCCTGACTTTC. Protein product: CASSVESTGANVLTF.

The V gene is TRBV5-1, the J gene TRBJ1-4; 8 bases fit TRBD1. The CDR3 sequence is 15 residues long. CDR1 SGHRS and CDR2 YFSETQ come from the germline V gene. Trimming at V came to 4 bases and at J to 8 bases, leaving 10 bases not matched to a gene. CDR3 sequence reads: CASSPRTGLQEKLFF. DNA for the CDR3: TGCGCCAGCAGCCCAAGGACAGGGTTACAAGAAAAACTGTTTTTT. The full variable domain, in which reference TRBV5-1 and TRBJ1-4 provide the parts outside the CDR3, is KAGVTQTPRYLIKTRGQQVTLSCSPISGHRSVSWYQQTPGQGLQFLFEYFSETQRNKGNFPGRFSGRQFSNSRSEMNVSTLELGDSALYLCASSPRTGLQEKLFFGSGTQLSVL.

J is TRBJ2-5 and V is TRBV4-1; the D gene is possibly TRBD1 (6 bases). In germline, CDR1 is MGHRA, CDR2 YSYEKL. V was cut by 2 bases and J by 0 bases, with 10 bases left in between. The CDR3 contains 15 residues. As DNA, the CDR3 is TGCGCCAGCAGCCAAACAGGGACGTACCAAGAGACCCAGTACTTC. Translation gives CASSQTGTYQETQYF.

This clone occurred a few times. V and J are TRBV7-8 and TRBJ1-2, with D possibly being TRBD1 (5 bases). Trimming took 5 bases from V and 3 from J, leaving 13 bases between them. Germline CDR1 SGHVS, CDR2 FQNEAQ. This CDR3 has 14 amino acids. The CDR3 DNA reads as TGTGCCAGCAGCCTTAGACAGACCGACTATGGCTACACCTTC. Protein sequence: CASSLRQTDYGYTF.

This rearrangement joins TRBV7-9 to TRBJ1-2, with a possible D match to TRBD1 (6 bases). CDR1 and CDR2 (germline): SEHNR, FQNEAQ (reference sequence). V was cut by 6 bases and J by 1 base, with 12 bases left in between. The CDR3 loop spans 14 amino acids. The CDR3 loop reads CASSHRVVNYGYTF. The CDR3 nucleotides read TGTGCCAGCAGTCACAGGGTAGTTAACTATGGCTACACCTTC.

The rearrangement uses TRBV2 and TRBJ1-5, with 9 bases identical to TRBD1. The CDR3 sequence is 15 residues long. V gave up 7 bases and J gave up 3 bases; unmatched junction bases: 7. CDR1 and CDR2 (germline): SNHLY, FYNNEI. CDR3 nucleotides: TGTGCCAGCACCTGGGACAGGGTCCCCAATCAGCCCCAGCATTTT. It specifies CASTWDRVPNQPQHF.

V and J are TRBV19 and TRBJ2-1; unclear D gene. The V gene lost 1 base and the J gene lost 6 bases, with 7 bases spanning the gap. The CDR3 runs to 13 residues. Germline CDR1 is LNHDA and CDR2 is SQIVND (reference sequence). The CDR3 loop is CASSIGLSNEQFF. In DNA form, the CDR3 reads TGTGCCAGTAGTATAGGACTCAGCAATGAGCAGTTCTTC. Full variable domain (missing parts from reference TRBV19 and TRBJ2-1): DGGITQSPKYLFRKEGQNVTLSCEQNLNHDAMYWYRQDPGQGLRLIYYSQIVNDFQKGDIAEGYSVSREKKESFPLTVTSAQKNPTAFYLCASSIGLSNEQFFGPGTRLTVL.

The gene calls are TRBV6-5 and TRBJ1-1, with D possibly matching TRBD1 (5 bases). Germline CDR1 is MNHEY and CDR2 is SVGAGI. The CDR3 is 14 amino acids. Deletions cut 0 bases from V and 5 bases from J, with 10 bases between. The CDR3 protein is CASSYSSKGTEAFF. DNA for the CDR3: TGTGCCAGCAGTTACTCTTCAAAGGGGACTGAAGCTTTCTTT.

The CDR3 sequence is CASSLEGAGYEQYF. Written as DNA, the CDR3 is TGCGCCAGCAGCTTGGAGGGAGCAGGCTACGAGCAGTACTTC. The gene calls are TRBV5-1 and TRBJ2-7, with a tentative D call TRBD2 (5 bases). The CDR3 totals 14 residues. From germline, CDR1 is SGHRS and CDR2 YFSETQ. V was shortened by 0 bases and J by 3 bases, with 10 bases between the two germline ends.

V and J are TRBV27 and TRBJ1-4, with D perhaps TRBD1 (6 bases). V was trimmed by 4 bases and J by 4 bases, leaving 16 bases between them. This CDR3 is 16 amino acids long. Germline V gives CDR1 MNHEY, CDR2 SMNVEV (reference sequence). CDR3 protein: CASSSIMTGFNEKLFF. The CDR3 DNA reads as TGTGCCAGCAGTTCTATTATGACAGGTTTTAATGAAAAACTGTTTTTT.

This chain uses TRBV5-1 with TRBJ1-1, with a tentative D call TRBD1 (5 bases). The ends were cut back, 4 bases at V and 5 bases at J, with 15 bases in the middle. The germline CDR1 and CDR2 sequences are SGHRS and YFSETQ. The CDR3 runs 14 residues. The CDR3: CASSPWEGWTEAFF. The CDR3 nucleotides are TGCGCCAGCAGCCCCTGGGAGGGGTGGACTGAAGCTTTCTTT. Full variable domain (outside the CDR3, taken from reference TRBV5-1 and TRBJ1-1): KAGVTQTPRYLIKTRGQQVTLSCSPISGHRSVSWYQQTPGQGLQFLFEYFSETQRNKGNFPGRFSGRQFSNSRSEMNVSTLELGDSALYLCASSPWEGWTEAFFGQGTRLTVV.

CDR3 in amino acids: CAWSTTGYNYGYTF. The CDR3 DNA reads TGTGCCTGGAGTACTACAGGGTATAACTATGGCTACACCTTC. The chain is built from TRBV30 and TRBJ1-2, with a possible D match to TRBD1 (6 bases). V was trimmed by 2 bases and J by 1 base, leaving 11 bases between them. Germline CDR1 reads GTSNPN; CDR2 reads SVGIG (reference sequence). The CDR3 is 14 amino acids.

The chain is built from TRBV7-9 and TRBJ2-1; TRBD2 agrees at 7 bases. V shed 5 bases, J shed 7 bases, and the junction held 17 bases outside the gene matches. Looked up from germline, CDR1 is SEHNR and CDR2 is FQNEAQ (reference sequence). The CDR3 has 17 amino acids. CDR3 region: CASSPLLGGRRGNEQFF. CDR3 in DNA: TGTGCCAGCAGCCCCCTGCTGGGAGGGCGCCGGGGGAATGAGCAGTTCTTC.

The rearrangement links TRBV7-9 to TRBJ2-1; unclear D gene. Germline CDR1 SEHNR, CDR2 FQNEAQ (reference sequence). Trimming took off 2 bases at V and 14 bases at J, with 16 bases between the two ends. The CDR3 covers 13 residues. DNA of the CDR3: TGTGCCAGCAGCTTAACCGAAGACAAGAACGAGTTCTTC. Amino acid sequence: CASSLTEDKNEFF. Full variable domain (rest looked up from reference TRBV7-9 and TRBJ2-1): DTGVSQNPRHKITKRGQNVTFRCDPISEHNRLYWYRQTLGQGPEFLTYFQNEAQLEKSRLLSDRFSAERPKGSFSTLEIQRTEQGDSAMYLCASSLTEDKNEFFGPGTRLTVL.

The V and J genes are TRBV27 and TRBJ2-1; tentative D call: TRBD2 (5 bases). Germline V gene data show CDR1 as MNHEY and CDR2 as SMNVEV (reference sequence). Trimming shortened V by 0 bases and J by 4 bases, and 13 bases separated the two germline ends. This CDR3 contains 16 residues. As DNA, the CDR3 is TGTGCCAGCAGTTTATCGAGGACTCTCATGTACAATGAGCAGTTCTTC. Translation gives CASSLSRTLMYNEQFF.

This sequence joins TRBV5-4 and TRBJ2-7, with 9 bases matching TRBD2. The V gene's germline CDR1 is SGHNT and CDR2 YYREEE (reference sequence). The CDR3 sequence is 14 residues long. Trimming removed 4 bases from V and 2 bases from J; junction bases left unmatched: 4. CDR3 DNA: TGTGCCAGCAGCCGAGCGGGGGGCCCCTACGAGCAGTACTTC. Translation gives CASSRAGGPYEQYF.

This clone turned up a few times. The rearrangement links TRBV11-1 to TRBJ2-3; no clear D. V lost 5 bases and J lost 3, with 12 bases in between. Germline V CDR1 and CDR2: SGHAT, FQDESV (reference sequence). CDR3 length: 14 residues. DNA of the CDR3: TGTGCCAGCAGCCCCGCCCAGTATACAGATACGCAGTATTTT. Residues: CASSPAQYTDTQYF.

The rearrangement links TRBV19 to TRBJ1-5; D possibly corresponds to TRBD1 (5 bases). This CDR3 has 16 residues. The V and J ends lost 6 bases and 5 bases respectively, with 20 bases between them. Per germline, CDR1 LNHDA and CDR2 SQIVND (reference sequence). The CDR3 is CASSHVGGLGDQPQHF. CDR3 DNA: TGTGCCAGTAGCCACGTCGGGGGGTTGGGGGATCAGCCCCAGCATTTT.

V gene TRBV28 combines with J gene TRBJ2-5; tentative D call: TRBD1 (5 bases). Germline loops: CDR1 MDHEN, CDR2 SYDVKM. The CDR3 totals 13 residues. Trimming cost V 6 bases and J 1 base, with 9 bases left between them. CDR3 bases: TGTGCCAGCAGCAGGGCTCGCCAAGAGACCCAGTACTTC. This sequence encodes CASSRARQETQYF.

The chain uses TRBV27 and TRBJ2-7; D is unresolved. Germline CDR1 and CDR2: MNHEY and SMNVEV (reference sequence). V shed 6 bases and J shed 2 bases, with 17 bases lying between them. The CDR3 consists of 15 residues. In DNA form, the CDR3 reads TGTGCCAGCAGACTCGTTGGGCTACAAACCTACGAGCAGTACTTC. This translates into CASRLVGLQTYEQYF.

This chain connects TRBV27 to TRBJ1-3; 11 bases map to TRBD1. V was pared by 5 bases and J by 0 bases, with 15 bases of the junction left unmatched. This CDR3 comprises 20 residues. Germline CDR1 is MNHEY and CDR2 is SMNVEV (reference sequence). CDR3 loop: CASSPPGQGDKGSSGNTIYF. Here the CDR3 DNA reads TGTGCCAGCAGTCCCCCGGGACAGGGGGACAAAGGTAGCTCTGGAAACACCATATATTTT.

The J gene is TRBJ2-5, the V gene TRBV7-2, with a weak D call TRBD1 (6 bases). V lost 3 bases to trimming and J lost 5 bases, with 10 bases between them. The CDR3 totals 13 residues. Looked up from germline, CDR1 is SGHTA and CDR2 is FQGNSA. CDR3: CASSFHRVETQYF. The CDR3 region has the DNA TGTGCCAGCAGCTTCCACAGGGTTGAGACCCAGTACTTC.